This T cell receptor beta chain was sequenced during a study of regulatory T cells in long-lasting Graves disease. This clonotype was counted at least ten times. Antigen specificity is unknown. As for time point: persistent/refractory GD, antithyroid drugs over 5 years with positive TRAb. Extracted PBMC RNA gave rise to the TCR library. Patients were from an endocrinology department in Xi'an, China. Trimming cost V 2 bases and J 5 bases, with 19 bases left between them. Per germline, CDR1 GTSNPN and CDR2 SVGIG (reference sequence). CDR3 length equals 16 residues. Overall study results and limits: Persistent patients had more shared public clonotypes (2,741) than new patients (about 870).

Arm-PCR of CDR3 regions with iRepertoire HTBI primers generated TCR beta libraries. TCRdb used MiXCR to reprocess the multiplex PCR reads, holding one entry per CDR3 protein. The sample has around 400,000 distinct CDR3 sequences; around 22% are singletons. The material sequenced was peripheral blood mononuclear cells (PBMCs), taken when the disease was refractory, from a patient treated with antithyroid drugs. This TCR came from a female donor with Graves disease. This chain connects TRBV30 to TRBJ1-5; tentatively, D is TRBD1 (5 bases). The chain's CDR3 is CAWSTLQGRADQPQHF. CDR3 in DNA: TGTGCCTGGAGTACACTCCAGGGACGGGCGGATCAGCCCCAGCATTTT.